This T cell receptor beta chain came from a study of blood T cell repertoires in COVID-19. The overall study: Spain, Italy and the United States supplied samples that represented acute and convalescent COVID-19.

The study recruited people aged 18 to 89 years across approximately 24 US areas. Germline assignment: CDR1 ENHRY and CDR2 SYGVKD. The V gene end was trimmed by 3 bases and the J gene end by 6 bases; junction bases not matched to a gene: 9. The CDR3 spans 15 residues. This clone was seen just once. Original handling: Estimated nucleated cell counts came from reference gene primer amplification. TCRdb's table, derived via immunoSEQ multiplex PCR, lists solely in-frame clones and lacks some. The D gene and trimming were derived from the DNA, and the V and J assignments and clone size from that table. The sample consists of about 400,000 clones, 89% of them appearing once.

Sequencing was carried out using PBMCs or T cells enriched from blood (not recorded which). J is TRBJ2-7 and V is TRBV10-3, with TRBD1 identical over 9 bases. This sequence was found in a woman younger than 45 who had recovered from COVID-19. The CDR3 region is CAISDPGQGFSEQYF. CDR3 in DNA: TGTGCCATCAGTGACCCGGGACAGGGCTTTAGCGAGCAGTACTTC.